These 4 T cell receptor beta chains originate from one sample sequenced in a study of T-cell memory formation after mild COVID-19. One entry per CDR3 protein results from TCRdb running MiXCR on the 5' RACE reads. The sample contains around 200,000 distinct CDR3 sequences, roughly 10% of which appear only once. The sample comprised PBMCs or a T cell subset sorted from them (not recorded which). Source of these receptors: a man aged 18 to 30 who had mild COVID-19 (a few samples of this study predate the infection). Cell type and time point are not known.

This clonotype showed up just a few times. The J gene is TRBJ2-1, the V gene TRBV2; no reliable D call. CDR3 size: 13 residues. V was pared by 3 bases and J by 0 bases, with 3 bases between. Germline V CDR1 and CDR2: SNHLY, FYNNEI. For the CDR3, the DNA is TGTGCCAGCAGTGACATCTCCTACAATGAGCAGTTCTTC. Translated: CASSDISYNEQFF.

This clonotype was seen more than once but under ten times. The chain combines TRBV5-1 with TRBJ1-1; 8 bases align to TRBD1. The germline V gene encodes CDR1 SGHRS and CDR2 YFSETQ. J was trimmed by 4 bases and V by 4 bases; bases with no gene match: 6. There are 14 residues in the CDR3. CDR3 sequence (DNA): TGCGCCAGCAGCCCAGACAGGGGTGTCACTGAAGCTTTCTTT. This sequence encodes CASSPDRGVTEAFF.

This clonotype turned up a few times. This chain connects TRBV5-1 to TRBJ2-5; 15 bases fit TRBD2. Trimming took 7 bases from V and 2 from J; bases not matched to a gene: 9. The CDR3 extends over 17 amino acids. CDR1 SGHRS and CDR2 YFSETQ come from the germline V gene. CDR3 amino acids: CASQRTSGGAQQETQYF. In DNA, the CDR3 is TGCGCCAGCCAGCGGACTAGCGGGGGGGCCCAGCAAGAGACCCAGTACTTC.

V gene TRBV10-3 combines with J gene TRBJ1-6; D possibly corresponds to TRBD1 (6 bases). CDR1 ENHRY and CDR2 SYGVKD come from the germline V gene. The CDR3 runs to 15 residues. V dropped 3 bases and J dropped 10 bases, with 16 bases sitting between them. The CDR3: CAISDSTGSGSPLHF. DNA of the CDR3: TGTGCCATCAGTGACTCAACAGGGTCAGGCTCACCCCTCCACTTT.